What follows are 27 T cell receptor beta chains derived from one specimen sequenced in a study of blood T cell repertoires in COVID-19. TCRdb's copy holds only in-frame clones and misses some; the assay was immunoSEQ multiplex PCR. This table has about 190,000 clones, approximately 91% appearing once. The sequenced sample was peripheral blood. The receptors were gathered from a man aged 40-55 years with acute or convalescent COVID-19.

The rearrangement uses TRBV5-4 and TRBJ1-2; D not certain. The V and J ends lost 0 bases and 2 bases respectively, with 8 bases between them. The CDR3 has 14 residues. The germline V gene encodes CDR1 SGHNT and CDR2 YYREEE (reference sequence). This CDR3 is CASSLDGGNYGYTF. CDR3 DNA sequence: TGTGCCAGCAGCTTGGACGGAGGGAACTATGGCTACACCTTC.

V gene TRBV7-9 combines with J gene TRBJ2-2; TRBD1 aligns across 7 bases. V shed 3 bases and J 5 bases; nucleotides not matched to a gene: 3. The CDR3 loop spans 14 amino acids. Per the germline V gene, CDR1 is SEHNR and CDR2 is FQNEAQ (reference sequence). This CDR3 reads CASSFKQGTGELFF. The CDR3 region has the DNA TGTGCCAGCAGCTTCAAACAGGGGACCGGGGAGCTGTTTTTT.

The chain carries TRBV5-5 and TRBJ2-1, with 9 nucleotides matching TRBD1. Germline V gives CDR1 SGHKS, CDR2 YYEKEE (reference sequence). After removal of 5 bases from V and 3 bases from J, the junction contained 6 bases not matched to a gene. The CDR3 is 15 residues long. The CDR3 sequence: CASRFDRGFYNEQFF. Here the CDR3 DNA reads TGTGCCAGCAGGTTCGACAGGGGGTTCTACAATGAGCAGTTCTTC.

In this sample, this clone turned up once. The gene calls are TRBV7-2 and TRBJ2-7, with D possibly TRBD2 on 6 matching bases. There are 14 residues in the CDR3. Germline V gene lookup returns CDR1 SGHTA and CDR2 FQGNSA. The ends were cut back, 1 base at V and 4 bases at J, with 11 bases in the middle. The CDR3 is CASSLVGTDYEQYF. CDR3 nucleotide sequence: TGTGCCAGCAGCTTAGTGGGGACTGATTACGAGCAGTACTTC.

This chain connects TRBV3-1 (or the pseudogene TRBV3-2) to TRBJ1-1, with D tentatively TRBD1 (5 bases). Germline CDR1 and CDR2: LGHDT and YNNKEL (reference sequence). CDR3 length equals 16 residues. The V and J ends lost 0 bases and 4 bases respectively, with 15 bases between them. CDR3 protein: CASSQDLAGLSTEAFF. The CDR3 region has the DNA TGTGCCAGCAGCCAAGATCTGGCAGGGCTGAGCACTGAAGCTTTCTTT.

Concerning this clone itself: This specimen includes other DNA sequences encoding the same CDR3. The chain carries TRBV7-7 and TRBJ2-5; D is possibly TRBD1 (5 bases). The CDR3 length is 16 residues. From germline, CDR1 is SSHAT and CDR2 FNYEAQ (reference sequence). V was clipped by 0 bases and J by 1 base, with 12 bases between them. The CDR3 nucleotides read TGTGCCAGCAGCTTAGCGCGTAGGGGTGGCCAAGAGACCCAGTACTTC. Translating gives CASSLARRGGQETQYF.

The chain combines TRBV9 with TRBJ1-6; no firm D call. Trimming took 2 bases from V and 5 from J, leaving 8 bases between them. This CDR3 contains 14 residues. Looked up from germline, CDR1 is SGDLS and CDR2 is YYNGEE. CDR3 residues: CASSVRTDNSPLHF. The CDR3 DNA reads TGTGCCAGCAGCGTTAGGACTGATAATTCACCCCTCCACTTT.

This clone has just a few counts. The rearrangement uses TRBV7-9 and TRBJ1-2, with D possibly matching TRBD1 (5 bases). Germline-derived CDR1 and CDR2 are SEHNR and FQNEAQ (reference sequence). The CDR3 length is 15 residues. V lost 1 base, J lost 0 bases, and 9 bases lay in between. CDR3 protein: CASSLGQYPNYGYTF. The CDR3 DNA follows: TGTGCCAGCAGCTTAGGACAGTACCCTAACTATGGCTACACCTTC.

The CDR3 loop reads CAWGEAGLGAFF. CDR3 bases: TGTGCCTGGGGTGAGGCGGGGTTGGGAGCTTTCTTT. V is TRBV30 and J is TRBJ1-1; D call uncertain. With 5 bases removed from V and 10 bases from J, the gap between germline ends came to 17 bases. The CDR3 sequence is 12 residues long. Germline CDR1 reads GTSNPN; CDR2 reads SVGIG (reference sequence).

The chain couples TRBV30 to TRBJ1-5; the match to TRBD1 covers 7 bases. V was pared by 2 bases and J by 5 bases, with 6 bases of the junction left unmatched. Germline lookup yields CDR1 GTSNPN and CDR2 SVGIG (reference sequence). The CDR3 has 14 amino acids. The CDR3 bases are TGTGCCTGGAGTCCAGGGGGTGGGGATCAGCCCCAGCATTTT. The encoded protein is CAWSPGGGDQPQHF.

The genes are TRBV7-9 and TRBJ2-7, with 8 bases aligning to TRBD2. Germline CDR1 and CDR2: SEHNR and FQNEAQ (reference sequence). With V trimmed by 8 bases and J by 3 bases, 3 bases remained unmatched. This CDR3 comprises 12 residues. CDR3 region: CASRGGGYEQYF. CDR3 DNA sequence: TGTGCCAGCCGGGGGGGAGGCTACGAGCAGTACTTC.

The rearrangement joins TRBV10-2 to TRBJ1-1; D is uncertain. V lost 2 bases to trimming and J lost 10 bases, with 11 bases between them. This CDR3 comprises 12 residues. The germline CDR1 and CDR2 sequences are WSHSY and SAAADI. The CDR3 here is CASSEPGMGAFF. CDR3 in DNA: TGCGCCAGCAGTGAGCCGGGGATGGGAGCTTTCTTT.

V and J are TRBV18 and TRBJ1-4; D possibly corresponds to TRBD1 (6 bases). The germline gives CDR1 KGHSH, CDR2 LQKENI. Trimming took off 2 bases at V and 6 bases at J, with 16 bases between the two ends. The CDR3 contains 16 residues. CDR3 residues: CASSPTGTPDYEKLFF. CDR3 DNA sequence: TGTGCCAGCTCACCAACCGGGACACCGGATTATGAAAAACTGTTTTTT.

V is TRBV6-6 and J is TRBJ2-7, with D tentatively TRBD1 (6 bases). The CDR3 has 14 amino acids. Germline V CDR1 and CDR2: MNHNY, SVGAGI (reference sequence). V was shortened by 7 bases and J by 7 bases, with 20 bases between the two germline ends. This CDR3 is CASTDRPGTKEQYF. The CDR3 DNA reads as TGTGCCAGCACCGACAGGCCAGGGACCAAAGAGCAGTACTTC.

V is TRBV5-1 and J is TRBJ1-1, with no clear D. Per germline, CDR1 SGHRS and CDR2 YFSETQ. Trimming cost V 4 bases and J 7 bases, with 14 bases left between them. CDR3 length: 13 residues. The CDR3 spells CASSPGQRFEAFF. In DNA form, the CDR3 reads TGCGCCAGCAGCCCCGGCCAGAGGTTTGAAGCTTTCTTT.

As to this clone: Other DNA sequences in this sample translate to the same CDR3. V is TRBV28 and J is TRBJ1-5; 10 bases match TRBD1. Germline CDR1 and CDR2: MDHEN and SYDVKM. V was clipped by 5 bases and J by 5 bases; unmatched bases: 6. CDR3 length equals 15 residues. In DNA, the CDR3 is TGTGCCAGCAGTCCGGGGACAGGGGATTATCAGCCCCAGCATTTT. This codes for CASSPGTGDYQPQHF.

The chain combines TRBV5-1 with TRBJ2-3, with D maybe TRBD2 (6 bases). The CDR3 extends over 14 amino acids. In germline, CDR1 is SGHRS, CDR2 YFSETQ. V dropped 4 bases and J dropped 0 bases, with 9 bases sitting between them. Here the CDR3 reads CASSRDWSTDTQYF. The CDR3 DNA follows: TGCGCCAGCAGCCGGGACTGGAGCACAGATACGCAGTATTTT. Filled out from reference TRBV5-1 and TRBJ2-3, the complete variable domain reads KAGVTQTPRYLIKTRGQQVTLSCSPISGHRSVSWYQQTPGQGLQFLFEYFSETQRNKGNFPGRFSGRQFSNSRSEMNVSTLELGDSALYLCASSRDWSTDTQYFGPGTRLTVL.

This chain joins TRBV10-3 and TRBJ2-7; TRBD1 agrees at 8 bases. Per germline, CDR1 ENHRY and CDR2 SYGVKD. J lost 6 bases, V lost 10 bases, and 11 bases had no gene match. CDR3 length: 13 residues. The CDR3 DNA is TGTGCCACCGGGTTGGACAGGGAGCGCGAGCAGTACTTC. It codes for CATGLDREREQYF.

The V call is TRBV2, the J call TRBJ1-2; no firm D call. The germline V gene has CDR1 SNHLY and CDR2 FYNNEI. This CDR3 spans 14 amino acids. V lost 1 base, J lost 7 bases, and 13 bases lay in between. As DNA, the CDR3 is TGTGCCAGCAGTGAAGATGAAAGAATCGGTGGCTACACCTTC. Amino acid sequence: CASSEDERIGGYTF.

This sequence joins TRBV5-1 and TRBJ2-7; 8 bases align to TRBD2. V trimming: 3 bases; J trimming: 0 bases; junction bases outside the gene matches: 5. Germline V gene data show CDR1 as SGHRS and CDR2 as YFSETQ. This CDR3 is 15 amino acids long. The CDR3 sequence: CASSWLAGRSYEQYF. CDR3 nucleotides: TGCGCCAGCAGCTGGTTAGCGGGGCGCTCCTACGAGCAGTACTTC.

The chain links TRBV29-1 to TRBJ1-2; TRBD1 is a possible D gene (6 bases). CDR3 length equals 13 residues. The V gene's germline CDR1 is SQVTM and CDR2 ANQGSEA. Deletions cut 7 bases from V and 2 bases from J, with 14 bases between. The CDR3 loop is CSAAGQSNYGYTF. The CDR3 nucleotides are TGCAGCGCCGCTGGACAGAGCAACTATGGCTACACCTTC.

The genes are TRBV7-3 and TRBJ1-6; no clear D gene. V was trimmed by 2 bases and J by 9 bases, leaving 8 bases between them. The germline gives CDR1 SGHTA, CDR2 FQGTGA. The CDR3 loop spans 13 amino acids. CDR3 nucleotide sequence: TGTGCCAGCAGCTTATCGAATAGTTCACCCCTCCACTTT. Protein: CASSLSNSSPLHF.

The J gene is TRBJ2-1, the V gene TRBV9; 7 bases map to TRBD1. This CDR3 comprises 15 residues. The germline gives CDR1 SGDLS, CDR2 YYNGEE. Trimming removed 0 bases from V and 4 bases from J; junction bases left unmatched: 4. For the CDR3, the DNA is TGTGCCAGCAGCGTAGGCCCGGGACAGTACAATGAGCAGTTCTTC. Translation: CASSVGPGQYNEQFF.

The genes are TRBV28 and TRBJ2-7, with TRBD2 identical over 9 bases. Germline V gene sequence: CDR1 MDHEN, CDR2 SYDVKM. Unmatched junction bases numbered 17, after V lost 6 bases and J lost 2 bases. The CDR3 has 18 amino acids. The DNA of the CDR3 is TGTGCCAGCAGCACGCTCCTGCGGGGGGGACCAAATCCCTACGAGCAGTACTTC. This gives the protein CASSTLLRGGPNPYEQYF.

This chain joins TRBV20-1 and TRBJ2-1; TRBD2 matches 7 bases. CDR3 length: 11 residues. The V segment lost 4 bases and the J segment 7 bases; nucleotides outside the gene matches: 1. Germline loops: CDR1 DFQATT, CDR2 SNEGSKA (reference sequence). The CDR3 region has the DNA TGCAGTGCTAAAGCGGGGAATGAGCAGTTCTTC. Its protein product is CSAKAGNEQFF.

This rearrangement joins TRBV29-1 to TRBJ2-1; the D gene is possibly TRBD1 (6 bases). Trimming shortened V by 4 bases and J by 0 bases, and 13 bases separated the two germline ends. Germline loops: CDR1 SQVTM, CDR2 ANQGSEA. There are 15 residues in the CDR3. DNA of the CDR3: TGCAGCGTTGGAAAAAGGGGGAGCTCCTACAATGAGCAGTTCTTC. It yields the protein CSVGKRGSSYNEQFF.

This sequence joins TRBV5-1 and TRBJ2-1; a weak D match, TRBD2 (6 bases). There are 17 residues in the CDR3. Deletions cut 3 bases from V and 0 bases from J, with 16 bases between. Germline V gene sequence: CDR1 SGHRS, CDR2 YFSETQ. CDR3 residues: CASSYPLAPSSYNEQFF. For the CDR3, the DNA is TGCGCCAGCAGCTATCCTCTAGCGCCGAGCTCCTACAATGAGCAGTTCTTC.